Each of the 3 T cell receptor beta chains below was sequenced from the same sample in a study of T-cell reconstitution after alpha-beta-depleted transplantation in children listed by TCRdb under 2016. In the paper's terms, the treatment or condition label means: allogeneic hematopoietic cell transplantation with graft depleted of TCRalphabeta T cells and CD19 B cells. Libraries were constructed by PCR. Sequenced using an Illumina HiSeq 2500. Molecular barcoding was employed in the preparation of TCR libraries, with unique molecular identifiers being used to normalize TCRbeta repertoire quantification. TCRdb itself trimmed the public reads at Q25 with fastp, ran MiXCR and retained productive beta chains. All rows with the same CDR3 protein become a single entry with the most common DNA and genes. This sample comprises 700,000 or so distinct CDR3 sequences, around 13% of them detected only once. The leading ten clones occupy 0.79% of the sample.

Source: PBMCs, taken before TCRalphabeta/CD19-depleted stem cell transplant. The receptors were gathered from a girl aged 2 to 10 with congenital amegakaryocytic thrombocytopenia, due to receive a stem cell transplant.

This rearrangement joins TRBV30 to TRBJ2-5; 8 positions agree with TRBD2. Per germline, CDR1 GTSNPN and CDR2 SVGIG (reference sequence). CDR3 size: 13 residues. The J segment lost 6 bases and the V segment lost 3 bases, leaving 6 bases of the junction unmatched. In nucleotides, the CDR3 is TGTGCCTGGAGGGGAGCGGGAGTTCAGACCCAGTACTTC. This translates into CAWRGAGVQTQYF.

Ten or more counts support this clonotype. This chain joins TRBV10-3 and TRBJ2-3; 7 nucleotides match TRBD2. Germline assignment: CDR1 ENHRY and CDR2 SYGVKD. V was clipped by 6 bases and J by 2 bases; unmatched bases: 8. The CDR3 is 15 amino acids. The CDR3 nucleotides are TGTGCCATCAGGCCCTCCGGGACTATCACAGATACGCAGTATTTT. Translating it yields CAIRPSGTITDTQYF.

This chain joins TRBV14 and TRBJ2-5; D possibly corresponds to TRBD2 (6 bases). The CDR3 spans 15 residues. Trimming cost V 3 bases and J 1 base, with 12 bases left between them. Per the germline V gene, CDR1 is SGHDN and CDR2 is FVKESK. In DNA form, the CDR3 reads TGTGCCAGCAGCCATTTGCGGGAAACCCAAGAGACCCAGTACTTC. This translates into CASSHLRETQETQYF. Drawing the rest from reference TRBV14 and TRBJ2-5, the complete variable domain is EAGVTQFPSHSVIEKGQTVTLRCDPISGHDNLYWYRRVMGKEIKFLLHFVKESKQDESGMPNNRFLAERTGGTYSTLKVQPAELEDSGVYFCASSHLRETQETQYFGPGTRLLVL.